This T cell receptor beta chain was sequenced in a study of regulatory T cells in long-lasting Graves disease. This CDR3 is 14 amino acids long. CDR1 MDHEN and CDR2 SYDVKM come from the germline V gene. V lost 3 bases and J 6 bases, leaving 12 bases between the germline ends. Described time point: newly diagnosed GD, antithyroid drugs for less than 3 months. With RNA extracted from PBMCs as input, the TCR library was made. TCR beta libraries were built with iRepertoire HTBI primers and Arm-PCR of CDR3 regions. MiXCR was run by TCRdb on the multiplex PCR reads, yielding one entry per CDR3 protein. The profile shows fewer than 550,000 distinct CDR3 sequences, about 16% of them singletons. In its sample, this clonotype was seen many times. These same records also appear under a second study, on T cells in Graves' hyperthyroidism and ophthalmopathy.

The TCR sequence derives from a woman aged 40-60 years with Graves disease. The sample in question was peripheral blood mononuclear cells (PBMCs), obtained at new diagnosis, from a patient treated with antithyroid drugs. The rearrangement links TRBV28 to TRBJ1-5, with D unresolved. The CDR3 reads CASSLEGLGQPQHF. CDR3 coding DNA: TGTGCCAGCAGTTTGGAAGGTTTAGGTCAGCCCCAGCATTTT.